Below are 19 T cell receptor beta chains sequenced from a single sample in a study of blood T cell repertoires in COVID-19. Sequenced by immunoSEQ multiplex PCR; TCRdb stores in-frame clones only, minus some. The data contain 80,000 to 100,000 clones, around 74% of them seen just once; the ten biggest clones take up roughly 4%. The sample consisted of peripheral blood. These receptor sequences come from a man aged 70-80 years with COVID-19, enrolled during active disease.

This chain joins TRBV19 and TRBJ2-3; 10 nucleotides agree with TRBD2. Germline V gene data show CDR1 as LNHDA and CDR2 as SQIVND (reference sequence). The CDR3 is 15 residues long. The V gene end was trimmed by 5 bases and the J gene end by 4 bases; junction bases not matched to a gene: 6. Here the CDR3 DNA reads TGTGCCAGTAGTTATCTAGCGGGAGTGCCAGATACGCAGTATTTT. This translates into CASSYLAGVPDTQYF.

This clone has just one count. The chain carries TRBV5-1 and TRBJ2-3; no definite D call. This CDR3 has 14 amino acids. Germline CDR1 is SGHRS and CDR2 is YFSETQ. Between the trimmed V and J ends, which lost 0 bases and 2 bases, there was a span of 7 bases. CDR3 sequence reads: CASSLEPVTDTQYF. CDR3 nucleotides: TGCGCCAGCAGCTTGGAGCCCGTCACAGATACGCAGTATTTT.

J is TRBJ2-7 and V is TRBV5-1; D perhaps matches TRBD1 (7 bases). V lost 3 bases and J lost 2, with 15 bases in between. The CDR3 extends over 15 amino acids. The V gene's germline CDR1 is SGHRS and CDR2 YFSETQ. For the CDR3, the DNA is TGCGCCAGCAGCTGGGGGCAGGGGGGAACCTACGAGCAGTACTTC. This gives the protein CASSWGQGGTYEQYF.

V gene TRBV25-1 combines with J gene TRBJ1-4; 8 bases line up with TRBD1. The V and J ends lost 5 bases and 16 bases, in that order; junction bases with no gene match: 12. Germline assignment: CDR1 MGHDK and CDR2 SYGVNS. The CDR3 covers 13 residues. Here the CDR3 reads CASSSTWGDRWFF. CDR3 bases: TGTGCCAGCAGTTCGACCTGGGGGGACAGGTGGTTTTTT. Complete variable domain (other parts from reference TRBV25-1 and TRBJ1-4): EADIYQTPRYLVIGTGKKITLECSQTMGHDKMYWYQQDPGMELHLIHYSYGVNSTEKGDLSSESTVSRIRTEHFPLTLESARPSHTSQYLCASSSTWGDRWFFGSGTQLSVL.

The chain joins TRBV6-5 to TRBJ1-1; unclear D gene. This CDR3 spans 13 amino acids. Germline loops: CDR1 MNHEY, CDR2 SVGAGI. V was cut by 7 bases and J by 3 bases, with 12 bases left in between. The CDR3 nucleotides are TGTGCCAGCACCGGGTTTATTTACACTGAAGCTTTCTTT. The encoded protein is CASTGFIYTEAFF.

The CDR3 is CASSPAEANYGYTF. The DNA of the CDR3 is TGTGCCAGCAGCCCCGCGGAAGCTAACTATGGCTACACCTTC. The rearrangement links TRBV7-2 to TRBJ1-2; no reliable D call. Germline assignment: CDR1 SGHTA and CDR2 FQGNSA. The CDR3 covers 14 residues. V was trimmed by 5 bases and J by 0 bases, leaving 10 bases between them.

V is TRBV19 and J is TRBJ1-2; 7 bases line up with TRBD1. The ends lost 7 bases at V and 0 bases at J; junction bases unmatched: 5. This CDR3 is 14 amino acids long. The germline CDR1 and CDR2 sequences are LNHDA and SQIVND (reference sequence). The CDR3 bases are TGTGCCAGTACCTCGACAGGGACTAACTATGGCTACACCTTC. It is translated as CASTSTGTNYGYTF.

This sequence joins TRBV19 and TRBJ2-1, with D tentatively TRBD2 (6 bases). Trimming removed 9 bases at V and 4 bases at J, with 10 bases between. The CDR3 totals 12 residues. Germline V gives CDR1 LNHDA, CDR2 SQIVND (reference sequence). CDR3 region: CASTAGYNEQFF. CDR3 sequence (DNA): TGTGCCAGCACCGCGGGGTACAATGAGCAGTTCTTC.

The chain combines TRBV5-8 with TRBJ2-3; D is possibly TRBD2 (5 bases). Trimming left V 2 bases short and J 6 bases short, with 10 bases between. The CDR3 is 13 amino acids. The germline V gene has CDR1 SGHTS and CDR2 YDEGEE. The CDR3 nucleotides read TGTGCCAGCAGCTTTTCGGGAACGGATACGCAGTATTTT. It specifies CASSFSGTDTQYF.

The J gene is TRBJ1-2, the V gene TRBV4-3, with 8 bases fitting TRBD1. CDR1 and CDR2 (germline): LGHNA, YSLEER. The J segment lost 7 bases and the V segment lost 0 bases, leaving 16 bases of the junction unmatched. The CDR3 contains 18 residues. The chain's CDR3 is CASSQDLVSQGAWFGYTF. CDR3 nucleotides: TGCGCCAGCAGCCAAGATTTGGTTTCGCAGGGGGCTTGGTTTGGCTACACCTTC.

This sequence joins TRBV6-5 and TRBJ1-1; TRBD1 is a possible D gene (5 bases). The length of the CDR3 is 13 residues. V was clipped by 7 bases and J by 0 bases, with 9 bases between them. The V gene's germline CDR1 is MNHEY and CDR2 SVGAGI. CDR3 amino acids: CASTTQVNTEAFF. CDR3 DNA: TGTGCCAGCACCACACAGGTGAACACTGAAGCTTTCTTT.

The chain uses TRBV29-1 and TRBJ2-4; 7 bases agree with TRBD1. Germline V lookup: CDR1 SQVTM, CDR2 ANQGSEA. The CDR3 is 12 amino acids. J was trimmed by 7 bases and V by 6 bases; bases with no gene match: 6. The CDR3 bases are TGCAGCGTGGAAACAGGGGTTAACATTCAGTACTTC. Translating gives CSVETGVNIQYF.

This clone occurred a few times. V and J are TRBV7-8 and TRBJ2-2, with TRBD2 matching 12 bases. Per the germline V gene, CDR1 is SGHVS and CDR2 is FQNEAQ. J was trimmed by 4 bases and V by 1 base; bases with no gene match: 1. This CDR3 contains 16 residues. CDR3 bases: TGTGCCAGCAGCTTAGGGACTAGCGGGACCACCGGGGAGCTGTTTTTT. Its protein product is CASSLGTSGTTGELFF.

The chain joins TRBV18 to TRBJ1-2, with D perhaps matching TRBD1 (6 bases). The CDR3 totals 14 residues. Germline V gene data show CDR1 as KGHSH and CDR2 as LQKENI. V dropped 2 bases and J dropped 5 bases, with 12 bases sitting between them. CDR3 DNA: TGTGCCAGCTCACCAAACAGGGTAGAATATGGCTACACCTTC. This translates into CASSPNRVEYGYTF.

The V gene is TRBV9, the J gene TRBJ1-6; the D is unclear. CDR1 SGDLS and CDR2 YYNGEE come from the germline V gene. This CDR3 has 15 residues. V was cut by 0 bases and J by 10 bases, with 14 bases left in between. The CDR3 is CASSVGTSGRSPLHF. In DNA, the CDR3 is TGTGCCAGCAGCGTAGGGACCTCGGGGAGGTCACCCCTCCACTTT.

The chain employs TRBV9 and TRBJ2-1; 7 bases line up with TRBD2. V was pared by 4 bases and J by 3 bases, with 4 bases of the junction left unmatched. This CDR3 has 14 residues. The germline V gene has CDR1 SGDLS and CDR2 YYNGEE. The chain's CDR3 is CASSPRDYYNEQFF. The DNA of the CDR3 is TGTGCCAGCAGCCCAAGGGACTACTACAATGAGCAGTTCTTC. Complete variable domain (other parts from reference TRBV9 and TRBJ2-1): DSGVTQTPKHLITATGQRVTLRCSPRSGDLSVYWYQQSLDQGLQFLIQYYNGEERAKGNILERFSAQQFPDLHSELNLSSLELGDSALYFCASSPRDYYNEQFFGPGTRLTVL.

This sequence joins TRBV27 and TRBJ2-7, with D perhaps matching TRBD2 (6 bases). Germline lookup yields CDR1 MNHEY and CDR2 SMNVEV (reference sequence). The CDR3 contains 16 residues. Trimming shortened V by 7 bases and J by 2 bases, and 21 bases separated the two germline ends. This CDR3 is CASKRRGGNLAYEQYF. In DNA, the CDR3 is TGTGCCAGCAAAAGGCGTGGCGGGAACCTCGCCTACGAGCAGTACTTC.

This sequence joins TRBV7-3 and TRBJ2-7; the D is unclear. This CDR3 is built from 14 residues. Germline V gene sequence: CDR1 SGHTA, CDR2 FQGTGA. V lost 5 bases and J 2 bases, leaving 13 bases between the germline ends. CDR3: CASSPNPGPYEQYF. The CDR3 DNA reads TGTGCCAGCAGCCCAAATCCGGGTCCCTACGAGCAGTACTTC.

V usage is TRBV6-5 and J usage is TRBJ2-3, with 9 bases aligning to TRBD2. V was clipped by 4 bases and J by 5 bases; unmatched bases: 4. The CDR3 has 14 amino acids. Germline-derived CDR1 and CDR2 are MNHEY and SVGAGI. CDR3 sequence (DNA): TGTGCCAGCAGTTTAGCGGGAGTGGGAGATACGCAGTATTTT. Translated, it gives CASSLAGVGDTQYF.